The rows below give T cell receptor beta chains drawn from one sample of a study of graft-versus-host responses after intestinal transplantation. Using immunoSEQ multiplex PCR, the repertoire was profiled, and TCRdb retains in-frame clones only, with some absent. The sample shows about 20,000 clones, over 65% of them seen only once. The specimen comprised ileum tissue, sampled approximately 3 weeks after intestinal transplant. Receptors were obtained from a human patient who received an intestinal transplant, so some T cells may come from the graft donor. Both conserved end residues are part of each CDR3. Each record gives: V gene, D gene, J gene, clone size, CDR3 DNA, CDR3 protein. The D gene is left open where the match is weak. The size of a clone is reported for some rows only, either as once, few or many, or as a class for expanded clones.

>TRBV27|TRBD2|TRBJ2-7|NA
TGTGCCAGCAGACTAGCGGTGAGCTCCTACGAGCAGTACTTC
CASRLAVSSYEQYF
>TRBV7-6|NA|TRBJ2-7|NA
TGTGCCAGCAGCTTAAGCTCCAGTAGCTTTTACGAGCAGTACTTC
CASSLSSSSFYEQYF
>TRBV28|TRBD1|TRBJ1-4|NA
TGTGCCAGCAGGGACAGGCGGAATGAAAAACTGTTTTTT
CASRDRRNEKLFF
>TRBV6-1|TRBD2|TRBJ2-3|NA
TGTGCCAGCAGTGCATGGACTAGCGGGAGGGCAGATACGCAGTATTTT
CASSAWTSGRADTQYF
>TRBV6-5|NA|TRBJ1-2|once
TGTGCCAGCAGTTACGGGGGGGCGCTAAACTATGGCTACACCTTC
CASSYGGALNYGYTF
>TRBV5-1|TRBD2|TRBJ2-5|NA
TGCGCCAGCAGCTTGGGTGTTCGGCTAGCGGAAGAGACCCAGTACTTC
CASSLGVRLAEETQYF
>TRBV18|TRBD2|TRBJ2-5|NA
TGTGCCAGCTCACCAAAGGTGCTAGCGGGAGCCCAAGAGACCCAGTACTTC
CASSPKVLAGAQETQYF
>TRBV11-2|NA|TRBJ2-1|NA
TGTGCCAGCACCCTAAATCCCCACTACAATGAGCAGTTCTTC
CASTLNPHYNEQFF
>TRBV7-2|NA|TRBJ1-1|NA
TGTGCCAGCAGCCCAGGGCCCTACACTGAAGCTTTCTTT
CASSPGPYTEAFF
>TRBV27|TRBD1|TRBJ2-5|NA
TGTGCCAGCAGTTTGGAGGGACAGGAGGAAGAGACCCAGTACTTC
CASSLEGQEEETQYF
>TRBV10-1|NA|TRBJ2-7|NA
TGCGCCAGCAGTGATGGTGGTGCGGGATTCAAGCAGTACTTC
CASSDGGAGFKQYF
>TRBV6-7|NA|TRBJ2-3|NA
TGTGCCAGCAGTTTGTGTGGGCGGGGGCGCACAGATACGCAGTATTTT
CASSLCGRGRTDTQYF
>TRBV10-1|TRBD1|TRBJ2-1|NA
TGCGCCAGCAGTCAAGACAGGGCCTATGAGCAGTTCTTC
CASSQDRAYEQFF